Below, 13 T cell receptor beta chains from the same sample are listed, as sequenced in a study of blood T cell repertoires in COVID-19. Generated by immunoSEQ multiplex PCR, the TCRdb table keeps only in-frame clones and is missing some. This table holds about 200,000 clones, around nine tenths found once. The material sequenced was peripheral blood. All receptors derive from a man aged 35-49 years with acute or convalescent COVID-19.

This rearrangement joins TRBV19 to TRBJ2-6, with 10 positions matching TRBD1. The CDR3 runs 18 residues. V shed 4 bases and J 0 bases; nucleotides not matched to a gene: 6. Germline CDR1 and CDR2: LNHDA and SQIVND (reference sequence). Here the CDR3 DNA reads TGTGCCAGTAGTACTATCGGACAGGGGGTCTCTGGGGCCAACGTCCTGACTTTC. Translation gives CASSTIGQGVSGANVLTF.

The rearrangement joins TRBV10-1 to TRBJ1-2; TRBD1 matches at 8 bases. CDR1 and CDR2 (germline): WNHNN, SYGVQD (reference sequence). V dropped 3 bases and J dropped 7; count of bases not matched to a gene: 7. There are 14 residues in the CDR3. Here the CDR3 reads CASSESRGRVGYTF. The CDR3 nucleotides read TGCGCCAGCAGTGAATCCAGGGGGCGAGTTGGCTACACCTTC.

The J gene is TRBJ1-5, the V gene TRBV27; D is unresolved. This CDR3 contains 15 residues. CDR1 and CDR2 (germline): MNHEY, SMNVEV (reference sequence). Trimming took off 5 bases at V and 2 bases at J, with 13 bases between the two ends. For the CDR3, the DNA is TGTGCCAGCAGTGTTGCCGGGAATGGCAATCAGCCCCAGCATTTT. Protein sequence: CASSVAGNGNQPQHF.

The chain has TRBV7-9 and TRBJ1-1; the D gene is possibly TRBD1 (6 bases). V lost 2 bases and J lost 5, with 21 bases in between. Per the germline V gene, CDR1 is SEHNR and CDR2 is FQNEAQ (reference sequence). There are 17 residues in the CDR3. DNA for the CDR3: TGTGCCAGCAGCTTATTTCCCCCCGCCCGACAGGATACTGAAGCTTTCTTT. Protein: CASSLFPPARQDTEAFF.

This clone was found once. This sequence joins TRBV28 and TRBJ1-1, with a tentative D call TRBD1 (6 bases). CDR3 length: 13 amino acids. Trimming stripped 6 bases from V and 10 bases from J, with 18 bases between. Germline-derived CDR1 and CDR2 are MDHEN and SYDVKM. As DNA, the CDR3 is TGTGCCAGCAGCCCCCGGGGGGTCAGGGGAGCTTTCTTT. This codes for CASSPRGVRGAFF.

V gene TRBV2 combines with J gene TRBJ2-2, with 13 bases that match TRBD2. This CDR3 has 19 amino acids. In germline, CDR1 is SNHLY, CDR2 FYNNEI. Losses at the gene ends were 0 bases for V and 0 bases for J; bases not matched to a gene: 4. The CDR3 nucleotides are TGTGCCAGCAGTGAAGCCCGGGGGACTAGCGGGGCGAACACCGGGGAGCTGTTTTTT. Residues: CASSEARGTSGANTGELFF.

The chain recombines TRBV10-3 with TRBJ1-2; 7 bases align to TRBD1. This CDR3 comprises 13 residues. The germline V gene encodes CDR1 ENHRY and CDR2 SYGVKD. V lost 6 bases, J lost 6 bases, and 7 bases stayed unmatched. The CDR3 DNA is TGTGCCATCAGGGATGACAGGGTCCATGGCTACACCTTC. It is translated as CAIRDDRVHGYTF.

This chain links TRBV11-1 with TRBJ1-2; no clear D. Germline CDR1 and CDR2: SGHAT and FQDESV (reference sequence). CDR3 length equals 15 residues. The germline V and J ends were trimmed by 1 base and 8 bases, with 17 bases remaining between them. The CDR3 is CASSLETAGAVGYTF. In DNA form, the CDR3 reads TGTGCCAGCAGCTTAGAAACGGCAGGTGCTGTGGGCTACACCTTC.

The chain recombines TRBV11-2 with TRBJ1-6; D is undetermined. Germline V CDR1 and CDR2: SGHAT, FQNNGV. V lost 2 bases, J lost 9 bases, and 8 bases lay in between. The length of the CDR3 is 13 residues. The CDR3 here is CASSLQAGSPLHF. In DNA, the CDR3 is TGTGCCAGCAGCTTACAGGCGGGTTCACCCCTCCACTTT.

The V gene is TRBV4-2, the J gene TRBJ2-1; 10 positions match TRBD2. CDR3 length equals 18 residues. Germline values: CDR1 LGHNA, CDR2 YNFKEQ. V trimming: 1 base; J trimming: 0 bases; junction bases outside the gene matches: 6. The CDR3 is CASSQGPRLAGSYNEQFF. The CDR3 DNA follows: TGTGCCAGCAGCCAAGGGCCCCGACTAGCGGGCTCCTACAATGAGCAGTTCTTC.

The chain couples TRBV4-1 to TRBJ1-4, with D tentatively TRBD1 (6 bases). V lost 3 bases to trimming and J lost 8 bases, with 19 bases between them. Germline CDR1 is MGHRA and CDR2 is YSYEKL. This CDR3 region has 16 residues. The CDR3 is CASSQGGGGEWEKLFF. The CDR3 coding sequence is TGCGCCAGCAGCCAGGGAGGGGGGGGTGAGTGGGAAAAACTGTTTTTT.

The chain has TRBV30 and TRBJ2-5, with a weak D call TRBD2 (6 bases). The CDR3 runs to 16 residues. Germline V gene sequence: CDR1 GTSNPN, CDR2 SVGIG (reference sequence). Trimming stripped 0 bases from V and 4 bases from J, with 18 bases between. CDR3 protein: CAWSVDPRGTRETQYF. In nucleotides, the CDR3 is TGTGCCTGGAGTGTAGACCCGCGGGGTACGAGAGAGACCCAGTACTTC.

The chain carries TRBV7-2 and TRBJ2-3; 7 nucleotides agree with TRBD1. The germline gives CDR1 SGHTA, CDR2 FQGNSA. The CDR3 is made up of 13 amino acids. The ends lost 3 bases at V and 7 bases at J; junction bases unmatched: 4. The DNA for the CDR3 is TGTGCCAGCAGCTTGTCAGGGGGTAATACGCAGTATTTT. Its translation: CASSLSGGNTQYF.